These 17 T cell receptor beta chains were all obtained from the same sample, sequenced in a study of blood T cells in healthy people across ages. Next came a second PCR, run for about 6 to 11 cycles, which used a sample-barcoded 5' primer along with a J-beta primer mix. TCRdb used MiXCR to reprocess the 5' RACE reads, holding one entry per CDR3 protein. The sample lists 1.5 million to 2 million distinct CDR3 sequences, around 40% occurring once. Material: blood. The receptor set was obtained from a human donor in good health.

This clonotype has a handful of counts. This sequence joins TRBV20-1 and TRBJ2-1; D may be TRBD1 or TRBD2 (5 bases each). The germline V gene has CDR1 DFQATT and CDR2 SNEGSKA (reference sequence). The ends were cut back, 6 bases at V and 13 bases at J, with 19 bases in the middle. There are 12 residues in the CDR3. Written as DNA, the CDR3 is TGCAGTGCCCCATGGATGGGGGAGACCCAGTTCTTC. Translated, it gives CSAPWMGETQFF.

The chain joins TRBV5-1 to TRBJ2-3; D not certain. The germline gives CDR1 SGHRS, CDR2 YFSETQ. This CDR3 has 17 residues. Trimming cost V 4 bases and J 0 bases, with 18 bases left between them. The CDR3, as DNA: TGCGCCAGCAGCCCTCTCGGTGCGCGACCGAGCACAGATACGCAGTATTTT. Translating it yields CASSPLGARPSTDTQYF.

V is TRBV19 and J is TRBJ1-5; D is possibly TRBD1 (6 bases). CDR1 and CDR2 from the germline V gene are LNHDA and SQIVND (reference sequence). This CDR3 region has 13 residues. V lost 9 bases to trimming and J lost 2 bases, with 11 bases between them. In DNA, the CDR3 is TGTGCCAGCCAGGGGTATCGCAATCAGCCCCAGCATTTT. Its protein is CASQGYRNQPQHF.

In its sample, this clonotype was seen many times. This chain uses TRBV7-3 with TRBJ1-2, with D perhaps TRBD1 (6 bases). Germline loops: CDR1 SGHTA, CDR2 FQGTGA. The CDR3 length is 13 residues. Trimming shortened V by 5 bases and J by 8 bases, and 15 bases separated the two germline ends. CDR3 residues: CASSQQGSGGYTF. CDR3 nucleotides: TGTGCCAGCAGCCAACAGGGATCCGGCGGCTACACCTTC.

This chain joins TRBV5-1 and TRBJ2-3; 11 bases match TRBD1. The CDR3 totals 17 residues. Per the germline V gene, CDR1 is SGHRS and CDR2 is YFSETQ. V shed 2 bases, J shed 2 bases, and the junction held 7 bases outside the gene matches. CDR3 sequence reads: CASSLNPGQGDTDTQYF. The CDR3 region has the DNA TGCGCCAGCAGCTTAAACCCGGGACAGGGGGACACAGATACGCAGTATTTT.

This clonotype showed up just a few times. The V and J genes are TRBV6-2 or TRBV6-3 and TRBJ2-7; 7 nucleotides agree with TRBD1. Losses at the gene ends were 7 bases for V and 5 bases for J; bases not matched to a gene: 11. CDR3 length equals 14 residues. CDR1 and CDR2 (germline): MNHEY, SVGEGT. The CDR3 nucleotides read TGTGCCAGCACGGGACAGCAGGAATATCACGAGCAGTACTTC. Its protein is CASTGQQEYHEQYF.

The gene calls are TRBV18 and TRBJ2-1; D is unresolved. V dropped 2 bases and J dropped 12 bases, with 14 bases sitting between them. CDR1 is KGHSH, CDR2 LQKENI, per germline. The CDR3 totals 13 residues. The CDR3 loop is CASSPATHEGQFF. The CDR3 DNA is TGTGCCAGCTCACCAGCGACTCATGAAGGGCAGTTCTTC.

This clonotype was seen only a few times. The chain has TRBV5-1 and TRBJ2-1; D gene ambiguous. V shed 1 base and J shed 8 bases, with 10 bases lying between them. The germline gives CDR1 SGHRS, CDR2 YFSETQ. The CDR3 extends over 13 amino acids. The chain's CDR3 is CASSLLFSDEQFF. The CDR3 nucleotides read TGCGCCAGCAGCTTGCTATTTTCGGATGAGCAGTTCTTC.

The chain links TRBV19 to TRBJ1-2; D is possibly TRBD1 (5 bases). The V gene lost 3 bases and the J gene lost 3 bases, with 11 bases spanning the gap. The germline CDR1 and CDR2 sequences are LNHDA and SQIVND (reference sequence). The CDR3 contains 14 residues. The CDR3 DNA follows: TGTGCCAGTAGTATCCCAGGGTTGGACTATGGCTACACCTTC. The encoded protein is CASSIPGLDYGYTF.

CDR3 sequence: CSVGLGISYNEQFF. The CDR3 DNA is TGCAGCGTTGGTCTCGGTATCTCCTACAATGAGCAGTTCTTC. The V gene is TRBV29-1, the J gene TRBJ2-1; D not resolved. Trimming took 4 bases from V and 0 from J, leaving 10 bases between them. Germline CDR1 SQVTM, CDR2 ANQGSEA. The CDR3 length is 14 residues.

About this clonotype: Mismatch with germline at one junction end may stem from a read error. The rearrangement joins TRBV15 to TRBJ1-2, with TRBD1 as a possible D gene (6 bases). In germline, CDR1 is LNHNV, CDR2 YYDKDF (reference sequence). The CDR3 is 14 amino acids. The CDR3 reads CAASRDLGGLGYTF. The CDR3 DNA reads TGTGCCGCCAGCAGAGATCTCGGGGGGCTCGGCTACACCTTC.

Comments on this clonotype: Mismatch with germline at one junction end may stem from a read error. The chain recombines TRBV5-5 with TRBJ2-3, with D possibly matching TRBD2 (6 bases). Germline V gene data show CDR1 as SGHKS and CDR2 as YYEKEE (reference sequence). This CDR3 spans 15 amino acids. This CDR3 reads CAGSLDGGSTDTQYF. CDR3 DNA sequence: TGTGCCGGCAGCTTGGATGGAGGGAGCACAGATACGCAGTATTTT. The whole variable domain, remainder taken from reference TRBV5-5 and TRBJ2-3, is DAGVTQSPTHLIKTRGQQVTLRCSPISGHKSVSWYQQVLGQGPQFIFQYYEKEERGRGNFPDRFSARQFPNYSSELNVNALLLGDSALYLCAGSLDGGSTDTQYFGPGTRLTVL.

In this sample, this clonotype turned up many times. The CDR3 DNA sequence: TGTGCCAGCACCCCAGGGGGGGATACGCAGTATTTT. The encoded protein is CASTPGGDTQYF. The chain has TRBV7-6 and TRBJ2-3, with D maybe TRBD1 (7 bases). The CDR3 totals 12 residues. Trimming pared 7 bases from V and 6 bases from J, leaving 11 bases between. CDR1 is SGHVS, CDR2 FNYEAQ, per germline.

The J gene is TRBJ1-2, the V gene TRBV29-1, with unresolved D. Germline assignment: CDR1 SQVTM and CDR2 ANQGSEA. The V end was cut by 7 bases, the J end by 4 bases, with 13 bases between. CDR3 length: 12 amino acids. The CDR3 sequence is CSGGEESYGYTF. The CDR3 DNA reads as TGCAGCGGGGGTGAGGAGAGCTATGGCTACACCTTC.

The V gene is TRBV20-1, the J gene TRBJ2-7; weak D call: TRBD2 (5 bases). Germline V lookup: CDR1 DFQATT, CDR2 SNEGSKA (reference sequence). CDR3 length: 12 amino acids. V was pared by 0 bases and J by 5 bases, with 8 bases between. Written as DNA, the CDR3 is TGCAGTGCTAGAGATCTCGGGGACGAGCAGTACTTC. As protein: CSARDLGDEQYF.

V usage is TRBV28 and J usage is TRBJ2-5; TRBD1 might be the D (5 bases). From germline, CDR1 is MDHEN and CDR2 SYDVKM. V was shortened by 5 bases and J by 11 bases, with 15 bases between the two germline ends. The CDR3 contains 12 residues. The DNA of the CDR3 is TGTGCCAGCAGTCTATTACAGGATGAGCAGTACTTC. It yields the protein CASSLLQDEQYF.

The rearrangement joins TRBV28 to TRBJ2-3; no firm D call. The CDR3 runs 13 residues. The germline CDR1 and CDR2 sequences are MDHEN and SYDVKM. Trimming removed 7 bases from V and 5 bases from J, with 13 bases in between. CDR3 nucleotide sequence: TGTGCCAGCATAAACAGTTTTAGAGATACGCAGTATTTT. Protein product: CASINSFRDTQYF.